Sequencing of this T cell receptor (beta chain) was carried out in a study of tumor-infiltrating lymphocytes in glioblastoma multiforme (dated by TCRdb to between 2016 and 2019). Concerning the study at large: Whether intratumoral genomic heterogeneity fosters TIL diversity was tested through joint investigation of somatic mutations, TIL diversity and immune response activity.

This clonotype was seen a handful of times. Its antigen has not been determined. No qualities accompany the bases; no much larger clone lies one base away. Findings and caveats that apply to the study as a whole: Generalizability was limited because only one glioblastoma patient was included in the TCR and somatic mutation analysis. The authors noted that sorting T cells into functional subsets, which was not done in this study, would be a future improvement. RNA-based TCR sequencing may distort clone frequencies because T cells carry unequal numbers of TCR transcripts.

TCRB libraries were constructed from RNA through three rounds of nested multiplex PCR following a modified ARM-PCR protocol with multiple V-beta primers and a C-beta primer. Starting from 0.45 to 0.5 ug of total RNA, TCRB-specific cDNA was synthesized using ProtoScript II Reverse Transcriptase and a C-beta primer. The description of the TCRB libraries did not include any unique molecular identifiers. In the third PCR, barcodes and adapters were added over about 25 cycles using Deep VentR (exo-) polymerase, and bands of 250-500 bp were then gel purified. An Illumina HiSeq 2500 generating 250 bp paired-end reads was used to sequence the TCRB libraries. Per the original workflow: Trimmomatic was used to clean reads, FLASH to merge reads, MiGEC to assign V, D and J segments, and VDJtools to perform the analysis. The Shannon-Wiener diversity index, calculated using VDJtools, was used to quantify repertoire diversity. The raw public data were reprocessed by TCRdb itself: fastp quality trimming at Q25, MiXCR clonotype calling, in-frame beta chains only. Records with the same CDR3 protein are collapsed into one entry carrying the most frequent genes and DNA. TCRdb assigned the V and J calls; the authors' analysis was not used. In all, the sample holds approximately 20,000 distinct CDR3 sequences, and about two thirds of those were seen once. Of the sample, about 18% is held by the ten largest clones.

The cysteine opens and the phenylalanine closes a CDR3 of 14 amino acids. Just CDR3 DNA is preserved here, 42 bases in frame from base 1. Trimming takes 5 bases from V and 5 bases from J, and the germline ends sit 13 bases apart. The germline V gene (reference sequence) sets CDR1 to MNHEY and CDR2 to SMNVEV. Total RNA was isolated from peripheral blood mononuclear cells with TRIzol reagent and was purified using the RNeasy kit. OD 260/280 ratios above 1.9 and RNA integrity numbers above 6.5 were observed for all RNA. This clonotype was sampled from a male donor with glioblastoma. The receptor chain draws on TRBV27 and TRBJ1-5, with TRBD1 as a weak D call on 6 bases. Sequencing was done on a sample of peripheral blood. The DNA sequence follows: TGTGCCAGCAGTAAGGGGGAAGGGGATCAGCCCCAGCATTTT. Its protein product is CASSKGEGDQPQHF.